The present entry profiles one T cell receptor (beta chain) with its context. This entry is derived from a study of shared T cell receptors in the human thymus. Profiling relied on immunoSEQ multiplex PCR, and the TCRdb table lists in-frame clones only, not all of them. The sample includes 500,000 to 550,000 clones, 70% to 80% seen only once; the top ten take less than 0.015%. This sample was shared with a second study, whose subject was human thymus T cells. In that study: Healthy Finnish infants undergoing corrective surgery for congenital heart defects provided the donor material. Thymic samples were excised during corrective heart operations. V and J gene usage appeared biased in thymic and blood repertoires. Related research examined unrelated individuals and reported that their thymic repertoires overlapped highly.

Sequencing was performed on thymocytes. The sequence derives from a boy under two years old with a congenital heart defect.

Here the CDR3 DNA reads TGTGCCAGCAGCTTACCACAGGGGGCCGGAGGGATGAGCAATCAGCCCCAGCATTTT. Translation: CASSLPQGAGGMSNQPQHF. The chain has TRBV7-8 and TRBJ1-5; 9 positions match TRBD1. The CDR3 consists of 19 residues. In germline, CDR1 is SGHVS, CDR2 FQNEAQ. V was clipped by 2 bases and J by 1 base; unmatched bases: 12. Based on the CDR3 plus reference TRBV7-8 and TRBJ1-5, the full variable domain is GAGVSQSPRYKVAKRGQDVALRCDPISGHVSLFWYQQALGQGPEFLTYFQNEAQLDKSGLPSDRFFAERPEGSVSTLKIQRTQQEDSAVYLCASSLPQGAGGMSNQPQHFGDGTRLSIL.